A single TCR beta chain is shown here with its context. What it binds is not known. These data originate in a study of CD8+ T cells in alopecia areata. The overall study: Those patients who were treated received oral tofacitinib, which was given at 5 to 10 mg twice daily for moderate-to-severe alopecia areata. The study's findings and limits: Lesional scalp exceeded normal scalp in clonality, especially in alopecia totalis/universalis. Resident alphabeta T-cell populations of normal skin are likewise subject to sequencing in scalp samples.

Per germline, CDR1 SQVTM and CDR2 ANQGSEA. J was trimmed by 3 bases and V by 6 bases; bases with no gene match: 5. The CDR3 contains 14 residues. The sequencing template was cDNA reverse transcribed from extracted RNA. The data were produced by immunoSEQ multiplex PCR, yet TCRdb's version contains in-frame clones alone and is incomplete. Of some 95,000 clones detected, 40% to 55% appear once; the ten largest clones hold almost 0.8%. In alopecia areata patients, both lesional scalp punch biopsies and peripheral blood were collected. J is TRBJ2-1 and V is TRBV29-1, with 10 bases matching TRBD2. Sequenced material: CD4+ T cells sorted from blood. The receptor was isolated from a human donor with alopecia areata. CDR3 DNA sequence: TGCAGCGTGCTTTCTAGCGGGGGCTACAATGAGCAGTTCTTC. This gives the protein CSVLSSGGYNEQFF.